These 28 T cell receptor beta chains originate from one sample sequenced in a study of cytomegalovirus exposure and HLA in healthy donors. PCR primers comprised 60 Vbeta and 13 Jbeta primers. This table comes from immunoSEQ multiplex PCR, and its TCRdb copy is limited to in-frame clones, with some not included. The sample lists around 160,000 clones, roughly two thirds occurring once. The specimen was PBMCs. These receptors were obtained from a woman in her thirties or forties in good health and CMV-seropositive.

The chain couples TRBV28 to TRBJ1-2, with TRBD1 matching 9 bases. Germline CDR1 and CDR2: MDHEN and SYDVKM. The CDR3 spans 14 residues. J was trimmed by 3 bases and V by 10 bases; bases with no gene match: 9. The DNA of the CDR3 is TGTGCCATCTCAGGGACAGGGAAGGACTATGGCTACACCTTC. It codes for CAISGTGKDYGYTF.

V usage is TRBV2 and J usage is TRBJ1-2; D ambiguous. CDR3 length equals 13 residues. Germline assignment: CDR1 SNHLY and CDR2 FYNNEI. Trimming removed 5 bases from V and 4 bases from J, with 11 bases in between. The CDR3 DNA reads as TGTGCCAGCAGTACCCAACCGGGCTATGGCTACACCTTC. Residues: CASSTQPGYGYTF.

This clone was seen a handful of times. The junction differs from germline at one of its ends, possibly a read error. V is TRBV6-5 and J is TRBJ1-2, with 7 bases lining up with TRBD1. This CDR3 spans 14 amino acids. Germline V gives CDR1 MNHEY, CDR2 SVGAGI. CDR3 in amino acids: CASSYSQGGNGYPF. In nucleotides, the CDR3 is TGTGCCAGCAGTTACTCCCAGGGGGGAAATGGCTACCCCTTC.

The J gene is TRBJ1-2, the V gene TRBV12-2; the D segment call TRBD1 is taken from the table without a DNA check. TRBV12-2 is recorded as a pseudogene. This CDR3 has 18 residues. CDR3 DNA sequence: TGTGCAAGTCGCTTAAAACCCCGAACGAGTTTCAGCCTCGGTAGGGGCACCTTC. Translation: CASRLKPRTSFSLGRGTF.

The rearrangement uses TRBV18 and TRBJ1-1; D is perhaps TRBD1 (6 bases). V lost 3 bases and J lost 1, with 24 bases in between. There are 19 residues in the CDR3. Looked up from germline, CDR1 is KGHSH and CDR2 is LQKENI. Here the CDR3 reads CASSPLMGQGTTPNTEAFF. The DNA for the CDR3 is TGTGCCAGCTCACCTTTAATGGGGCAGGGGACGACCCCGAACACTGAAGCTTTCTTT.

This clone was seen only once. The V call is TRBV12-5, the J call TRBJ1-6; D gene uncertain. Trimming left V 0 bases short and J 6 bases short, with 18 bases between. The CDR3 runs to 18 residues. Per germline, CDR1 LGHNT and CDR2 FRNRAP. DNA for the CDR3: TGTGCTAGTGGTTTGGTACTTTCCCCAGGTTCCGCTAATTCACCCCTCCACTTT. It specifies CASGLVLSPGSANSPLHF.

The chain combines TRBV5-1 with TRBJ2-2, with 8 nucleotides matching TRBD2. This CDR3 contains 16 residues. V lost 3 bases to trimming and J lost 7 bases; unmatched junction nucleotides: 11. Germline CDR1 is SGHRS and CDR2 is YFSETQ. This CDR3 reads CASSWPEAGVVGELFF. CDR3 DNA: TGCGCCAGCAGCTGGCCTGAAGCGGGGGTTGTCGGGGAGCTGTTTTTT.

This clone turned up a few times. The chain couples TRBV9 to TRBJ2-1; D is perhaps TRBD1 (5 bases). The CDR3 is 16 residues long. The germline V gene encodes CDR1 SGDLS and CDR2 YYNGEE. The V gene lost 0 bases and the J gene lost 2 bases, with 12 bases spanning the gap. The CDR3 nucleotides read TGTGCCAGCAGCGTAGGTTCAGGGATAGCCTACAATGAGCAGTTCTTC. The encoded protein is CASSVGSGIAYNEQFF.

This sequence joins TRBV9 and TRBJ2-6, with 8 bases aligning to TRBD1. The CDR3 covers 15 residues. The V and J ends lost 3 bases and 4 bases, in that order; junction bases with no gene match: 3. CDR1 and CDR2 from the germline V gene are SGDLS and YYNGEE. DNA for the CDR3: TGTGCCAGCAGCGGCAGGGGGCACGGGGCCAACGTCCTGACTTTC. As protein: CASSGRGHGANVLTF.

The chain uses TRBV19 and TRBJ1-2, with 9 bases fitting TRBD1. Trimming cost V 10 bases and J 4 bases; bases outside gene matches: 10. The V gene's germline CDR1 is LNHDA and CDR2 SQIVND (reference sequence). The CDR3 totals 14 residues. The CDR3: CAISRTGESYGYTF. In nucleotides, the CDR3 is TGTGCCATCTCTCGGACAGGGGAGAGCTATGGCTACACCTTC.

The chain has TRBV6-5 and TRBJ2-1; the match to TRBD2 covers 10 bases. The trim removed 2 bases at V and 4 bases at J, leaving 5 bases unmatched. Germline assignment: CDR1 MNHEY and CDR2 SVGAGI. The CDR3 covers 16 residues. The CDR3 spells CASSYGQAGGYNEQFF. CDR3 nucleotide sequence: TGTGCCAGCAGTTACGGGCAAGCGGGAGGGTACAATGAGCAGTTCTTC.

The chain employs TRBV28 and TRBJ1-2; a weak D match, TRBD1 (5 bases). Trimming shortened V by 7 bases and J by 6 bases, and 12 bases separated the two germline ends. Germline loops: CDR1 MDHEN, CDR2 SYDVKM. The CDR3 has 12 residues. The DNA of the CDR3 is TGTGCCAGCATAGGGCAGGGCCATGGCTACACCTTC. Protein sequence: CASIGQGHGYTF.

V gene TRBV18 combines with J gene TRBJ2-2; 7 bases fit TRBD1. The CDR3 is 16 amino acids. CDR1 is KGHSH, CDR2 LQKENI, per germline. V lost 3 bases and J lost 4; bases outside the gene matches: 8. In DNA, the CDR3 is TGTGCCAGCTCACCTTTCCGGACAGGTTTCACCGGGGAGCTGTTTTTT. Encoded protein: CASSPFRTGFTGELFF. Filled out from reference TRBV18 and TRBJ2-2, the complete variable domain reads NAGVMQNPRHLVRRRGQEARLRCSPMKGHSHVYWYRQLPEEGLKFMVYLQKENIIDESGMPKERFSAEFPKEGPSILRIQQVVRGDSAAYFCASSPFRTGFTGELFFGEGSRLTVL.

The chain combines TRBV23-1 with TRBJ2-7, with 7 bases lining up with TRBD1. TRBV23-1 is filed as an ORF, its function uncertain. This CDR3 is 13 amino acids long. The ends lost 3 bases at V and 6 bases at J; junction bases unmatched: 5. The CDR3 nucleotides read TGCGCCAGCAGTCAGCGACAGGGAATCGAGCAGTACTTC. Residues: CASSQRQGIEQYF.

This clone was picked up one time. The rearrangement uses TRBV6-1 and TRBJ2-7; a possible D gene is TRBD1 (5 bases). Germline CDR1 reads MNHNS; CDR2 reads SASEGT. The CDR3 loop spans 13 amino acids. Trimming shortened V by 7 bases and J by 1 base, and 11 bases separated the two germline ends. The DNA for the CDR3 is TGTGCCAGCATTGGACAACGTTCCTACGAGCAGTACTTC. Protein: CASIGQRSYEQYF.

The V call is TRBV6-6, the J call TRBJ1-2; 7 bases are a match to TRBD1. The CDR3 spans 12 residues. J lost 4 bases, V lost 6 bases, and 2 bases had no gene match. Germline V gives CDR1 MNHNY, CDR2 SVGAGI (reference sequence). The CDR3 sequence: CASRPGGYGYTF. CDR3 nucleotides: TGTGCCAGCAGGCCAGGGGGCTATGGCTACACCTTC.

This clone was detected a few times. The V gene is TRBV5-4, the J gene TRBJ1-1; D remains ambiguous. CDR1 is SGHNT and CDR2 is YYREEE in the germline V gene (reference sequence). The CDR3 extends over 13 amino acids. Between the trimmed V and J ends, which lost 0 bases and 8 bases, there was a span of 11 bases. CDR3 in DNA: TGTGCCAGCAGCTTGGCCTCGACACACGAAGCTTTCTTT. This sequence encodes CASSLASTHEAFF. Full variable domain (rest looked up from reference TRBV5-4 and TRBJ1-1): ETGVTQSPTHLIKTRGQQVTLRCSSQSGHNTVSWYQQALGQGPQFIFQYYREEENGRGNFPPRFSGLQFPNYSSELNVNALELDDSALYLCASSLASTHEAFFGQGTRLTVV.

The CDR3 is CASSGGTSEAIQETQYF. CDR3 in DNA: TGTGCCAGCAGTGGCGGGACTAGCGAGGCGATACAAGAGACCCAGTACTTC. The chain carries TRBV2 and TRBJ2-5; 10 positions match TRBD2. The CDR3 consists of 17 residues. The germline V gene has CDR1 SNHLY and CDR2 FYNNEI. V dropped 4 bases and J dropped 2; count of bases not matched to a gene: 10.

V and J are TRBV9 and TRBJ1-1; no clear D gene. The CDR3 extends over 14 amino acids. Germline CDR1 SGDLS, CDR2 YYNGEE. V dropped 1 base and J dropped 0 bases, with 7 bases sitting between them. CDR3 nucleotide sequence: TGTGCCAGCAGCGTAACAACATTGAACACTGAAGCTTTCTTT. Protein: CASSVTTLNTEAFF.

Of note for this clone: The same CDR3 also results from other DNA sequences found in this sample. Here the CDR3 DNA reads TGTGCCAGCAGCCCTCCGGGACAGAGAATGAACACTGAAGCTTTCTTT. Translating gives CASSPPGQRMNTEAFF. The genes are TRBV5-4 and TRBJ1-1, with TRBD1 identical over 7 bases. Germline V gives CDR1 SGHNT, CDR2 YYREEE (reference sequence). V was pared by 4 bases and J by 0 bases, with 9 bases of the junction left unmatched. CDR3 size: 16 residues.

This clone turned up a few times. V gene TRBV19 combines with J gene TRBJ2-1; possible D gene TRBD1, 5 bases. The CDR3 runs to 13 residues. V was trimmed by 7 bases and J by 2 bases, leaving 9 bases between them. Per germline, CDR1 LNHDA and CDR2 SQIVND (reference sequence). The CDR3 loop reads CASIGVTYNEQFF. CDR3 coding DNA: TGTGCCAGTATAGGGGTAACCTACAATGAGCAGTTCTTC. Using reference TRBV19 and TRBJ2-1 for the parts outside the CDR3, the full variable domain is DGGITQSPKYLFRKEGQNVTLSCEQNLNHDAMYWYRQDPGQGLRLIYYSQIVNDFQKGDIAEGYSVSREKKESFPLTVTSAQKNPTAFYLCASIGVTYNEQFFGPGTRLTVL.

A note on this clone: One end of the junction fails to match germline, which may point to a read error. The rearrangement links TRBV2 to TRBJ1-2, with D uncertain. The CDR3 contains 14 residues. CDR1 and CDR2 (germline): SNHLY, FYNNEI. The CDR3 loop is CASSGLEGSGGYPF. CDR3 in DNA: TGTGCCAGCAGTGGATTAGAGGGTTCGGGCGGCTACCCCTTC.

The rearrangement joins TRBV21-1 to TRBJ1-5; TRBD1 is the table's D call, not checked against the DNA. TRBV21-1 is noted as a pseudogene. The CDR3 runs to 16 residues. The CDR3 coding sequence is TGTGCCAGCAGCAAAAAAAGGACAGGGCCCAATCAGCCCCAGCATTTT. Encoded protein: CASSKKRTGPNQPQHF.

The V and J genes are TRBV7-2 and TRBJ2-5, with 7 bases aligning to TRBD2. Losses at the gene ends were 8 bases for V and 0 bases for J; bases not matched to a gene: 3. This CDR3 is 13 amino acids long. Germline V gene data show CDR1 as SGHTA and CDR2 as FQGNSA. CDR3: CASSGGNQETQYF. The DNA of the CDR3 is TGTGCCAGCTCGGGGGGAAACCAAGAGACCCAGTACTTC. Using reference TRBV7-2 and TRBJ2-5 for the parts outside the CDR3, the full variable domain is GAGVSQSPSNKVTEKGKDVELRCDPISGHTALYWYRQSLGQGLEFLIYFQGNSAPDKSGLPSDRFSAERTGGSVSTLTIQRTQQEDSAVYLCASSGGNQETQYFGPGTRLLVL.

This chain links TRBV4-2 with TRBJ2-2; TRBD1 agrees at 8 bases. J gave up 5 bases and V 0 bases, and 5 bases lay outside the gene matches. Germline CDR1 and CDR2: LGHNA and YNFKEQ. The CDR3 is 16 amino acids. Written as DNA, the CDR3 is TGTGCCAGCAGCCAAGACAGGGGGCATAATACCGGGGAGCTGTTTTTT. This codes for CASSQDRGHNTGELFF.

V and J are TRBV28 and TRBJ2-7, with TRBD1 as a possible D gene (6 bases). From germline, CDR1 is MDHEN and CDR2 SYDVKM. The CDR3 is 14 amino acids. V lost 6 bases and J lost 7, with 19 bases in between. Here the CDR3 DNA reads TGTGCCAGCAGGTTAAGGGACACCTTGTGGGAGCAGTACTTC. Protein product: CASRLRDTLWEQYF.

The chain has TRBV7-3 and TRBJ2-1; 9 nucleotides align to TRBD1. This CDR3 has 14 residues. CDR1 and CDR2 (germline): SGHTA, FQGTGA. Losses at the gene ends were 5 bases for V and 8 bases for J; bases not matched to a gene: 7. CDR3 DNA sequence: TGTGCCAGCAGCCCCGGACAGGGGTTATATGAGCAGTTCTTC. Protein product: CASSPGQGLYEQFF.

This clone was counted only a few times. The rearrangement uses TRBV6-6 and TRBJ2-1; TRBD1 is a possible D gene (6 bases). Per germline, CDR1 MNHNY and CDR2 SVGAGI (reference sequence). This CDR3 contains 13 residues. Between the trimmed V and J ends, which lost 6 bases and 6 bases, there was a span of 12 bases. CDR3 bases: TGTGCCAGCAGCCAACAAGGGGGCAATGAGCAGTTCTTC. This codes for CASSQQGGNEQFF.